This entry lists 24 T cell receptor beta chains sequenced from one sample in a study of blood T cells in healthy people across ages (dated by TCRdb to between 2015 and 2017). Library creation used 5' RACE. For sequencing, an Illumina HiSeq 2500 was employed. A second roughly 6 to 12 cycle PCR used a sample-barcoded 5' primer and a J-beta primer mix. TCRdb reworked the public reads: Q25 trimming with fastp, MiXCR clone assembly, productive beta chains retained. Rows matching on CDR3 protein sequence are summarized as one entry with the most common DNA and genes. For this sample the table gives approximately 880,000 distinct CDR3 sequences, of which about 48% were detected only once. 13% of the sample lies in the top ten. The sequencing input was blood. These receptors all come from a man aged 30-40 years in good health.

This clonotype was recorded many times. The genes are TRBV7-9 and TRBJ2-5; 8 bases fit TRBD1. There are 15 residues in the CDR3. Germline V CDR1 and CDR2: SEHNR, FQNEAQ (reference sequence). The V and J ends lost 5 bases and 3 bases, in that order; junction bases with no gene match: 8. DNA for the CDR3: TGTGCCAGCAGCATCAGACAGGGGATTGAAGAGACCCAGTACTTC. It specifies CASSIRQGIEETQYF.

There are a few counts of this clonotype. The chain links TRBV6-5 to TRBJ2-7; D not resolved. This CDR3 comprises 14 residues. The V end lost 7 bases, the J end lost 2 bases, and 15 bases lay between the germline ends. The germline V gene has CDR1 MNHEY and CDR2 SVGAGI. The CDR3 loop is CASTEAPGPYEQYF. The CDR3 DNA sequence: TGTGCCAGCACCGAAGCACCGGGCCCCTACGAGCAGTACTTC.

As to this clonotype: A much larger clone lies a single base off, so this may be a read error. The conserved closing phenylalanine or tryptophan is absent in this CDR3, likely reflecting a read error. The chain is built from TRBV29-1 and TRBJ2-7, with 7 nucleotides matching TRBD1. V dropped 4 bases and J dropped 0; count of bases not matched to a gene: 0. The length of the CDR3 is 12 residues. CDR1 is SQVTM, CDR2 ANQGSEA, per germline. The CDR3 reads CSVGDSSYEQYS. DNA for the CDR3: TGCAGCGTTGGGGACAGCTCCTACGAGCAGTACTCC.

CDR3 residues: CSARGRFEAFF. The CDR3 region has the DNA TGCAGTGCTAGAGGACGGTTTGAAGCTTTCTTT. The V gene is TRBV20-1, the J gene TRBJ1-1; no definite D call. CDR3 size: 11 residues. The ends were cut back, 1 base at V and 7 bases at J, with 7 bases in the middle. Germline values: CDR1 DFQATT, CDR2 SNEGSKA (reference sequence).

The genes are TRBV6-1 and TRBJ1-2; 9 positions match TRBD1. The CDR3 sequence is 12 residues long. Germline V gene data show CDR1 as MNHNS and CDR2 as SASEGT. Trimming cost V 8 bases and J 7 bases; bases outside gene matches: 5. Written as DNA, the CDR3 is TGTGCCAGCTGGGGACAGGGCGCTGGCTACACCTTC. Translated, it gives CASWGQGAGYTF.

In its sample, this clonotype was seen a few times. CDR3 sequence reads: CASSTRDRPYEQYF. The CDR3 coding sequence is TGTGCCAGCAGTACCCGGGACAGACCCTACGAGCAGTACTTC. The chain carries TRBV6-1 and TRBJ2-7; 7 nucleotides agree with TRBD1. In germline, CDR1 is MNHNS, CDR2 SASEGT. V was pared by 5 bases and J by 2 bases, with 6 bases of the junction left unmatched. The CDR3 sequence is 14 residues long.

The chain's CDR3 is CASTNQDRGAETQFF. The CDR3 DNA reads as TGCGCCAGCACCAACCAGGACAGGGGTGCGGAGACCCAGTTCTTC. This chain connects TRBV5-1 to TRBJ2-1; TRBD1 aligns across 9 bases. CDR1 is SGHRS, CDR2 YFSETQ, per germline. V lost 6 bases, J lost 13 bases, and 17 bases stayed unmatched. The CDR3 extends over 15 amino acids.

Comments on this clonotype: The CDR3 ends on some other residue instead of the conserved phenylalanine or tryptophan, so this is likely a read error. The DNA is left out, because the CDR3 cannot be placed on it with certainty; the CDR3 is given as TCRdb lists it. V is TRBV6-6 and J is TRBJ2-7; the listed D gene, TRBD2, was not tested against the DNA. With termini counted, the CDR3 has 8 amino acids. Per germline, CDR1 MNHNY and CDR2 SVGAGI (reference sequence). CDR3 amino acids: CASSPGTS.

The sample holds a few counts of this clonotype. J is TRBJ1-3 and V is TRBV20-1, with 9 bases matching TRBD1. This CDR3 has 16 amino acids. CDR1 is DFQATT, CDR2 SNEGSKA, per germline (reference sequence). Trimming at V came to 0 bases and at J to 2 bases, leaving 5 bases not matched to a gene. The CDR3: CSARDSDRGTGNTIYF. Here the CDR3 DNA reads TGCAGTGCTAGAGATAGCGACAGGGGGACTGGAAACACCATATATTTT.

Remarks on this clonotype: At one end the junction does not follow the germline gene, possibly because of a read error. J is TRBJ2-5 and V is TRBV6-2 or TRBV6-3; D gene unclear. The CDR3 runs to 12 residues. CDR1 is MNHEY and CDR2 is SVGEGT in the germline V gene. The DNA for the CDR3 is TGTGCCAGCAGTTATTTCCAAGAGGCCCAGTACTTC. The encoded protein is CASSYFQEAQYF.

The V and J genes are TRBV7-8 and TRBJ2-1; D is uncertain. CDR3 length: 13 amino acids. CDR1 is SGHVS and CDR2 is FQNEAQ in the germline V gene. V gave up 5 bases and J gave up 5 bases, with 10 bases separating them. In nucleotides, the CDR3 is TGTGCCAGCAGCACCCCGACGGACAATGAGCAGTTCTTC. It specifies CASSTPTDNEQFF.

This clonotype came up many times. The chain carries TRBV7-2 and TRBJ2-3; no reliable D call. CDR3 length: 12 residues. V was clipped by 1 base and J by 11 bases, with 10 bases between them. Germline V gene sequence: CDR1 SGHTA, CDR2 FQGNSA. The CDR3: CASSLDEYKQYF. DNA of the CDR3: TGTGCCAGCAGCTTAGATGAATACAAGCAGTATTTT.

The chain links TRBV7-2 to TRBJ2-3; 8 bases fit TRBD2. The V gene end was trimmed by 0 bases and the J gene end by 5 bases; junction bases not matched to a gene: 7. The CDR3 spans 16 residues. CDR1 is SGHTA, CDR2 FQGNSA, per germline. Written as DNA, the CDR3 is TGTGCCAGCAGCTTAGCGGGAAGCGGGGGTGGAGATACGCAGTATTTT. Residues: CASSLAGSGGGDTQYF.

In this sample, this clonotype turned up many times. The gene calls are TRBV7-2 and TRBJ2-7; D is perhaps TRBD1 (5 bases). CDR1 and CDR2 from the germline V gene are SGHTA and FQGNSA. V gave up 3 bases and J gave up 1 base, with 10 bases separating them. CDR3 size: 14 residues. The CDR3 here is CASSFSTGSYEQYF. The DNA for the CDR3 is TGTGCCAGCAGCTTTTCTACAGGTTCCTACGAGCAGTACTTC.

The genes are TRBV20-1 and TRBJ1-1, with 9 bases matching TRBD1. The CDR3 is 13 residues long. CDR1 DFQATT and CDR2 SNEGSKA come from the germline V gene (reference sequence). V trimming: 5 bases; J trimming: 5 bases; junction bases outside the gene matches: 6. The CDR3 protein is CSAGRTGETEAFF. The CDR3 nucleotides read TGCAGTGCTGGACGGACAGGGGAGACTGAAGCTTTCTTT.

The chain combines TRBV7-8 with TRBJ1-1; TRBD1 matches at 8 bases. The germline V gene has CDR1 SGHVS and CDR2 FQNEAQ. The CDR3 extends over 16 amino acids. V lost 1 base and J lost 5; bases outside the gene matches: 9. The CDR3 sequence: CASSLDPQGARTEAFF. In nucleotides, the CDR3 is TGTGCCAGCAGCTTAGATCCGCAGGGGGCGCGAACTGAAGCTTTCTTT.

The chain has TRBV6-5 and TRBJ2-3; maybe TRBD2 (5 bases). The CDR3 length is 16 residues. Per germline, CDR1 MNHEY and CDR2 SVGAGI. V was shortened by 2 bases and J by 1 base, with 13 bases between the two germline ends. The CDR3 sequence: CASSYGGPPGTDTQYF. In DNA form, the CDR3 reads TGTGCCAGCAGTTACGGCGGGCCGCCAGGCACAGATACGCAGTATTTT.

This clonotype has ten or more counts. V usage is TRBV28 and J usage is TRBJ2-5; possible D gene TRBD1, 5 bases. V was trimmed by 6 bases and J by 7 bases, leaving 12 bases between them. From germline, CDR1 is MDHEN and CDR2 SYDVKM. The CDR3 consists of 12 residues. CDR3 nucleotides: TGTGCCAGCAGGCGGCCCACAGGGACCCAGTACTTC. It is translated as CASRRPTGTQYF.

This chain links TRBV6-6 with TRBJ2-5; D gene uncertain. The germline V gene has CDR1 MNHNY and CDR2 SVGAGI (reference sequence). This CDR3 region has 14 residues. V lost 0 bases to trimming and J lost 4 bases, with 9 bases between them. CDR3 protein: CASSYSGLSETQYF. CDR3 sequence (DNA): TGTGCCAGCAGTTACTCCGGTTTGTCAGAGACCCAGTACTTC.

This clonotype was found a few times. This rearrangement joins TRBV12-3 or TRBV12-4 to TRBJ1-1, with 9 positions matching TRBD1. With V trimmed by 1 base and J by 5 bases, 5 bases remained unmatched. The CDR3 has 15 amino acids. The CDR3 coding sequence is TGTGCCAGCAGTTTAGACCGGGACAGGGTAACTGAAGCTTTCTTT. Protein sequence: CASSLDRDRVTEAFF.

The J gene is TRBJ1-1, the V gene TRBV9; 8 bases line up with TRBD1. The CDR3 has 15 residues. V gave up 0 bases and J gave up 3 bases; unmatched junction bases: 4. CDR1 is SGDLS and CDR2 is YYNGEE in the germline V gene. The CDR3 DNA reads as TGTGCCAGCAGCGTAGTACCAGGGGGCCACACTGAAGCTTTCTTT. Amino acids: CASSVVPGGHTEAFF. The variable domain in full, completed from reference TRBV9 and TRBJ1-1, reads DSGVTQTPKHLITATGQRVTLRCSPRSGDLSVYWYQQSLDQGLQFLIQYYNGEERAKGNILERFSAQQFPDLHSELNLSSLELGDSALYFCASSVVPGGHTEAFFGQGTRLTVV.

The chain recombines TRBV4-1 with TRBJ1-2, with TRBD1 matching over 10 bases. The junction had 15 bases not matched to a gene; V was cut back by 4 bases and J by 7 bases. This CDR3 region has 17 residues. CDR1 MGHRA and CDR2 YSYEKL come from the germline V gene. The CDR3 sequence: CASSPLLAGQGTPGYTF. The DNA for the CDR3 is TGCGCCAGCAGCCCCCTCTTAGCGGGACAGGGGACTCCTGGCTACACCTTC.

With respect to this clonotype: This may be a read error: a much more frequent sequence differs by one nucleotide. The V call is TRBV28, the J call TRBJ2-1; the match to TRBD1 covers 8 bases. Germline V lookup: CDR1 MDHEN, CDR2 SYDVKM. The CDR3 contains 16 residues. The CDR3 region is CASTGTGEGRYNEPFF. The CDR3 DNA is TGTGCCAGCACCGGGACAGGAGAAGGGAGGTACAATGAGCCGTTCTTC.

This clonotype was counted a few times. This chain uses TRBV27 with TRBJ2-1; tentatively, D is TRBD2 (5 bases). CDR3 length: 15 residues. Deletions cut 0 bases from V and 7 bases from J, with 13 bases between. The germline gives CDR1 MNHEY, CDR2 SMNVEV (reference sequence). DNA for the CDR3: TGTGCCAGCAGTTTATCAACGGTAGCGAGAAATGAGCAGTTCTTC. This translates into CASSLSTVARNEQFF.